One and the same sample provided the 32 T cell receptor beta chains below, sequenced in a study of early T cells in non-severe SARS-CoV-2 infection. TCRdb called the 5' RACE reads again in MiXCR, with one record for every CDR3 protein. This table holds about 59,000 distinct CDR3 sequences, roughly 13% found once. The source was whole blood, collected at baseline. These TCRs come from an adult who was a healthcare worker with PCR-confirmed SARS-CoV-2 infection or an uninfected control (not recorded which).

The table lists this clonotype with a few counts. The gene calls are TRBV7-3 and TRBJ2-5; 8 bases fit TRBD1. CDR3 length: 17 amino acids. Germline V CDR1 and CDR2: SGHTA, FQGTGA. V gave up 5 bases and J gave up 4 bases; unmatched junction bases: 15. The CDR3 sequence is CASSKMSRQGILETQYF. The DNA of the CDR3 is TGTGCCAGCAGCAAAATGTCCCGACAGGGGATATTAGAGACCCAGTACTTC.

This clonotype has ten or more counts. The CDR3 sequence: CASSQTSGRAREQYF. The CDR3 DNA reads TGTGCCAGCAGCCAGACTAGCGGGAGAGCCCGGGAGCAGTACTTC. The rearrangement joins TRBV7-2 to TRBJ2-7, with 12 bases identical to TRBD2. V lost 5 bases to trimming and J lost 7 bases; unmatched junction nucleotides: 9. The CDR3 has 15 residues. Germline loops: CDR1 SGHTA, CDR2 FQGNSA.

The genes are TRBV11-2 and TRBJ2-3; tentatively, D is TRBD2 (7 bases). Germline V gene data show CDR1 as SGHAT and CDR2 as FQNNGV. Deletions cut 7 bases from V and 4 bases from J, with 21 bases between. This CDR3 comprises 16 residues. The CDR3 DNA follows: TGTGCCAGCAACGTCCTAGGGGGGGGCGAGGCAGATACGCAGTATTTT. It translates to CASNVLGGGEADTQYF.

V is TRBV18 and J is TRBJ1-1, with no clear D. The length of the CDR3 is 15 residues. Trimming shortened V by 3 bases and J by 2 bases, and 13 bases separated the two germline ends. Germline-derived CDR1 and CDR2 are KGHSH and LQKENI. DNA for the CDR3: TGTGCCAGCTCACCCGCTCGGGAGATAAACACTGAAGCTTTCTTT. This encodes CASSPAREINTEAFF.

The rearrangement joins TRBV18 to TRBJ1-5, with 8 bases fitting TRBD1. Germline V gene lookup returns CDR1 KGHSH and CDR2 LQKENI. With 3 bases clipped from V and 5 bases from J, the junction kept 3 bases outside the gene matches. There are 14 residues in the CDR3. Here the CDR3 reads CASSPQGADQPQHF. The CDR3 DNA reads TGTGCCAGCTCACCGCAGGGGGCGGATCAGCCCCAGCATTTT. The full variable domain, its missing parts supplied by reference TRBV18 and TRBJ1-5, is NAGVMQNPRHLVRRRGQEARLRCSPMKGHSHVYWYRQLPEEGLKFMVYLQKENIIDESGMPKERFSAEFPKEGPSILRIQQVVRGDSAAYFCASSPQGADQPQHFGDGTRLSIL.

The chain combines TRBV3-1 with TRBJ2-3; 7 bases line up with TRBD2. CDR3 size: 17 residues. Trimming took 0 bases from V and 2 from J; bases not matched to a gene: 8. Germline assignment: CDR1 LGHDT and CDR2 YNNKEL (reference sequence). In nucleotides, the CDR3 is TGTGCCAGCAGCCAAGATCTCGAGCGGGGATACACAGATACGCAGTATTTT. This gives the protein CASSQDLERGYTDTQYF.

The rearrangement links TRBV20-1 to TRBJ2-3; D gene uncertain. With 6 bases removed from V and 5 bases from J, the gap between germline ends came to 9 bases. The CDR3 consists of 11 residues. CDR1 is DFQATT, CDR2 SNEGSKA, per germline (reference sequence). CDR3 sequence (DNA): TGCAGTGCACGACCCGGAGATACGCAGTATTTT. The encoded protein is CSARPGDTQYF.

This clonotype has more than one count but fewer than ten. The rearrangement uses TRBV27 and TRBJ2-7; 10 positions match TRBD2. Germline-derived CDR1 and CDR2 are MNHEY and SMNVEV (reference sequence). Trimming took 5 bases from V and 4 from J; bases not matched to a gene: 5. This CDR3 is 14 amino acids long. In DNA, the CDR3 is TGTGCCAGCAGTCTAGCGGGAGAGTCGTACGAGCAGTACTTC. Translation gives CASSLAGESYEQYF.

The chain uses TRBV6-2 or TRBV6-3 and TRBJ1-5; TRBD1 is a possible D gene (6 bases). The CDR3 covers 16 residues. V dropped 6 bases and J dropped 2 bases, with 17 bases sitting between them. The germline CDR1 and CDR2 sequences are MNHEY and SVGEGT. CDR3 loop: CASRTTGQTGNQPQHF. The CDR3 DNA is TGTGCCAGCAGGACTACAGGGCAGACGGGCAATCAGCCCCAGCATTTT.

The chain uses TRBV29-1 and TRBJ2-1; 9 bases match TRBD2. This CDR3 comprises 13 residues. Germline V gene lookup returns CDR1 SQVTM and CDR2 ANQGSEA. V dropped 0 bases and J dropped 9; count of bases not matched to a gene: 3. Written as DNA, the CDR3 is TGCAGCGTTGAAGACCCACTAGCGGGTGAGCAGTTCTTC. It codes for CSVEDPLAGEQFF.

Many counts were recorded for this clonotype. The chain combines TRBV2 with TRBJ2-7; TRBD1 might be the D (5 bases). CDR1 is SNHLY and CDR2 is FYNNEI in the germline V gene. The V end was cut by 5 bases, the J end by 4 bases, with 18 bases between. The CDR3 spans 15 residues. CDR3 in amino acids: CASSSKRQLSYEQYF. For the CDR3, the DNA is TGTGCCAGCAGTTCAAAAAGACAGCTAAGTTACGAGCAGTACTTC.

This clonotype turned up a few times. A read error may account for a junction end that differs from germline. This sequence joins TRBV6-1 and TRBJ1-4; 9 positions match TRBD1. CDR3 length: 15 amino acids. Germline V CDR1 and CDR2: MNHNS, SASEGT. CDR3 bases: TGTGTCAGCAGAGACAGGGGGGCAACTAATGAAAAACTGTTTTTT. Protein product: CVSRDRGATNEKLFF.

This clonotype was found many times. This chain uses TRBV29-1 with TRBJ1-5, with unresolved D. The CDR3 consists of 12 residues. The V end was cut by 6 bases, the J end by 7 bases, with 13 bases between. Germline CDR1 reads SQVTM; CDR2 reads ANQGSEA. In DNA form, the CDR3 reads TGCAGCGTCCAGATTGGTGGCCAGCCCCAGCATTTT. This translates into CSVQIGGQPQHF.

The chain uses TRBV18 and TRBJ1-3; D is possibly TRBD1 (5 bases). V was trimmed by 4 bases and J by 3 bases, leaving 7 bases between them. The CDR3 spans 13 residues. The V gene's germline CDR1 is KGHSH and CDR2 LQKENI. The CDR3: CASSRDGGNTIYF. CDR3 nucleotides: TGTGCCAGCTCACGGGACGGTGGAAACACCATATATTTT.

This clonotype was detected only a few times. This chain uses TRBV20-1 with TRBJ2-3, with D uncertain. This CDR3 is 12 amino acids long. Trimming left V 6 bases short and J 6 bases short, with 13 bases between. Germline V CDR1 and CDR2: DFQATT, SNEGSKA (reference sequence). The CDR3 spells CSAPGPLDTQYF. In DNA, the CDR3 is TGCAGTGCCCCCGGGCCTCTCGATACGCAGTATTTT.

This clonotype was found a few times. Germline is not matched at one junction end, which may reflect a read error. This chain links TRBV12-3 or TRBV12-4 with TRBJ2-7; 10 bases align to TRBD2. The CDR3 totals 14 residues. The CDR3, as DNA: TGTGCCAGCAGTCCCCGACCTTCTAGCGGGGGCCTCGTCTTC. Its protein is CASSPRPSSGGLVF.

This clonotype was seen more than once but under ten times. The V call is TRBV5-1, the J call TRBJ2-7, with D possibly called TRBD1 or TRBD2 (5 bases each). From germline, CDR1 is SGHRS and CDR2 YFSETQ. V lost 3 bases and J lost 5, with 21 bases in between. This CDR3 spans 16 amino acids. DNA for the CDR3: TGCGCCAGCAGCTCCCGGGGTCGACAGTCAGCAAACGAGCAGTACTTC. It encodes CASSSRGRQSANEQYF.

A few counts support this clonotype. CDR3 nucleotides: TGTGCCACCCTTTCCTCGACCTTGGGCCAAGCCGATGAAAAACTGTTTTTT. It yields the protein CATLSSTLGQADEKLFF. The chain couples TRBV28 to TRBJ1-4, with D hard to call. Trimming cost V 10 bases and J 6 bases, with 27 bases left between them. Germline CDR1 and CDR2: MDHEN and SYDVKM. CDR3 length equals 17 residues.

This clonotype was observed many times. The chain's CDR3 is CASSYTGLGEQYF. The DNA for the CDR3 is TGTGCCAGCAGCTACACAGGCTTGGGGGAGCAGTACTTC. The V gene is TRBV7-3, the J gene TRBJ2-7; possibly TRBD1 for D (5 bases). V was pared by 4 bases and J by 7 bases, with 14 bases between. This CDR3 spans 13 amino acids. Germline CDR1 is SGHTA and CDR2 is FQGTGA.

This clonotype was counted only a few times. CDR3 loop: CSARGQRESSGELFF. In DNA form, the CDR3 reads TGCAGTGCTAGAGGTCAGCGGGAGTCGTCCGGGGAGCTGTTTTTT. The chain couples TRBV20-1 to TRBJ2-2; 8 bases agree with TRBD2. From germline, CDR1 is DFQATT and CDR2 SNEGSKA (reference sequence). The CDR3 contains 15 residues. With V trimmed by 1 base and J by 6 bases, 7 bases remained unmatched.

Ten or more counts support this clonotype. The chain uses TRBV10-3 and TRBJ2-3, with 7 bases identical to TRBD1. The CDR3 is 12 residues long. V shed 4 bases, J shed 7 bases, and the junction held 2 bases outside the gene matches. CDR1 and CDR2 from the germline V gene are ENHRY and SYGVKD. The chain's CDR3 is CAISGDSNTQYF. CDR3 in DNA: TGTGCCATCAGTGGGGACAGCAATACGCAGTATTTT.

CDR3 nucleotide sequence: TGTGCCAGCAGCCCCCGACTAGCTCAAGAGACCCAGTACTTC. As protein: CASSPRLAQETQYF. The V call is TRBV11-2, the J call TRBJ2-5; TRBD2 matches at 7 bases. Trimming cost V 5 bases and J 2 bases; bases outside gene matches: 5. The CDR3 consists of 14 residues. Germline V lookup: CDR1 SGHAT, CDR2 FQNNGV.

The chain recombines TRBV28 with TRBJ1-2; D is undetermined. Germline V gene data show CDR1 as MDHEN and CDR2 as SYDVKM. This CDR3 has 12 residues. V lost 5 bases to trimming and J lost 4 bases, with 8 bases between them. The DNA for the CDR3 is TGTGCCAGCAGTGCGCTAGGCTATGGCTACACCTTC. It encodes CASSALGYGYTF.

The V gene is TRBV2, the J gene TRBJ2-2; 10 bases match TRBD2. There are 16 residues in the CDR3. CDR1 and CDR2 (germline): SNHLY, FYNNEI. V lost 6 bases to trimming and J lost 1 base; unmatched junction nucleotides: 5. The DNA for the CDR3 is TGTGCCAGCAGGTCCCCTAGCGGGGGGAACACCGGGGAGCTGTTTTTT. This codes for CASRSPSGGNTGELFF.

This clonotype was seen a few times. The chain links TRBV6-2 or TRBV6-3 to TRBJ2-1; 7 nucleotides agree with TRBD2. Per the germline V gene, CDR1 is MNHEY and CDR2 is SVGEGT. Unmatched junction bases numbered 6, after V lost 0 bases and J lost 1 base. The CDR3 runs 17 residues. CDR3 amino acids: CASSYSVLADSYNEQFF. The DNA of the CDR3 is TGTGCCAGCAGTTACTCGGTTCTAGCGGATTCCTACAATGAGCAGTTCTTC.

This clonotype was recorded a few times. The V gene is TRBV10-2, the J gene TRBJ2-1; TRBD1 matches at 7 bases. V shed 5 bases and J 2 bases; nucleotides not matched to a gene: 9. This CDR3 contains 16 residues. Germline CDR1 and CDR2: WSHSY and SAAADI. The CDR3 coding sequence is TGCGCCAGCAGTAGGGGACAGCATGGGGCCTACAATGAGCAGTTCTTC. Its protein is CASSRGQHGAYNEQFF.

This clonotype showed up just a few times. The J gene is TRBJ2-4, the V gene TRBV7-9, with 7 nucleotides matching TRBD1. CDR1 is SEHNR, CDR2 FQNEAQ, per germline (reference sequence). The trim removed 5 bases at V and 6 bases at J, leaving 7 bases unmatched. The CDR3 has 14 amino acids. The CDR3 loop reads CASSPRTGSNIQYF. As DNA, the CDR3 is TGTGCCAGCAGCCCAAGGACAGGATCAAACATTCAGTACTTC.

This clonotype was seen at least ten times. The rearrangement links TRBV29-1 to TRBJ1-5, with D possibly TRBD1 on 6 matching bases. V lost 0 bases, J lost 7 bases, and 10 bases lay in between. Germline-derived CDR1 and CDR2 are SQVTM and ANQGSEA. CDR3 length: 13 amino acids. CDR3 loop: CSVEEGARQPQHF. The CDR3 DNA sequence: TGCAGCGTTGAAGAGGGGGCCCGGCAGCCCCAGCATTTT.

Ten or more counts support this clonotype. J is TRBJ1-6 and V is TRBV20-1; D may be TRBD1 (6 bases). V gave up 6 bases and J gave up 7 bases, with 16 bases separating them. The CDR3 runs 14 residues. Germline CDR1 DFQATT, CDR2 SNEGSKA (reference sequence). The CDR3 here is CSATAQGPNSPLHF. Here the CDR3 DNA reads TGCAGTGCCACTGCACAGGGACCCAATTCACCCCTCCACTTT.

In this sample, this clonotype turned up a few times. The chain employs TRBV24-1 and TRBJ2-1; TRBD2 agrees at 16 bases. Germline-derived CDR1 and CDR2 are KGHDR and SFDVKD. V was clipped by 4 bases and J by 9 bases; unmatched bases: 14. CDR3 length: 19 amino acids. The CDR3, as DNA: TGTGCCACCAGTGACCCCTCGGGACTAGCGGGAGGGCCTGCCAGTGAGCAGTTCTTC. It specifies CATSDPSGLAGGPASEQFF.

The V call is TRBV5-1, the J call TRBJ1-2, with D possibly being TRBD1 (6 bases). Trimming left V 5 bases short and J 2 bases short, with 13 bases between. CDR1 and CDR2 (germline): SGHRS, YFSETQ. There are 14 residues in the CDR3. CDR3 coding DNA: TGCGCCAGCAGAACAGGGACGGCCAACTATGGCTACACCTTC. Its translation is CASRTGTANYGYTF.

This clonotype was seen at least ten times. CDR3: CSARNGRAGGELFF. The CDR3 nucleotides are TGCAGTGCTAGAAACGGGAGGGCCGGCGGGGAGCTGTTTTTT. The chain uses TRBV20-1 and TRBJ2-2, with 8 bases lining up with TRBD2. Losses at the gene ends were 2 bases for V and 7 bases for J; bases not matched to a gene: 6. CDR3 length: 14 residues. Germline CDR1 is DFQATT and CDR2 is SNEGSKA (reference sequence).